A single sample is the source of the 7 T cell receptor beta chains below, sequenced in a study of blood T cell repertoires in COVID-19. Repertoires were generated with immunoSEQ multiplex PCR, while TCRdb's copy carries only in-frame clones and drops some. The data show under 300,000 clones, about 82% seen once. The sample consisted of peripheral blood. Receptor source: a man older than 75 with acute or convalescent COVID-19.

The CDR3, as DNA: TGTGCCAGCAGTGGACAGCCGCGCTTAGATACGCAGTATTTT. This encodes CASSGQPRLDTQYF. This chain links TRBV28 with TRBJ2-3; D is perhaps TRBD1 (6 bases). The germline V gene encodes CDR1 MDHEN and CDR2 SYDVKM. The ends were cut back, 5 bases at V and 5 bases at J, with 14 bases in the middle. This CDR3 region has 14 residues.

The V call is TRBV5-1, the J call TRBJ1-1; D is unresolved. V lost 2 bases, J lost 0 bases, and 11 bases lay in between. The CDR3 is 15 amino acids. Germline V gene sequence: CDR1 SGHRS, CDR2 YFSETQ. The CDR3 sequence is CASSFFESLNTEAFF. CDR3 bases: TGCGCCAGCAGCTTCTTCGAGAGTTTGAACACTGAAGCTTTCTTT.

This rearrangement joins TRBV2 to TRBJ1-5, with 8 bases fitting TRBD1. In germline, CDR1 is SNHLY, CDR2 FYNNEI. With 11 bases clipped from V and 4 bases from J, the junction kept 7 bases outside the gene matches. CDR3 length: 13 residues. CDR3 nucleotides: TGTGCCGCAGGACAGGGAGAGAATCAGCCCCAGCATTTT. Amino acid sequence: CAAGQGENQPQHF.

The chain couples TRBV19 to TRBJ2-7; the match to TRBD2 covers 7 bases. The CDR3 contains 14 residues. V trimming: 8 bases; J trimming: 5 bases; junction bases outside the gene matches: 12. Germline V CDR1 and CDR2: LNHDA, SQIVND (reference sequence). CDR3 loop: CASGTGGPPDEQYF. CDR3 sequence (DNA): TGTGCCAGTGGTACGGGGGGACCCCCGGACGAGCAGTACTTC.

This chain links TRBV18 with TRBJ1-1, with D tentatively TRBD1 (5 bases). V shed 3 bases and J shed 0 bases, with 8 bases lying between them. The CDR3 totals 14 residues. Germline V CDR1 and CDR2: KGHSH, LQKENI. The CDR3 is CASSPWDLNTEAFF. The CDR3 DNA follows: TGTGCCAGCTCACCTTGGGACTTGAACACTGAAGCTTTCTTT.

The rearrangement joins TRBV4-1 to TRBJ2-7, with D possibly matching TRBD1 (8 bases). CDR1 is MGHRA and CDR2 is YSYEKL in the germline V gene. The CDR3 has 14 amino acids. With 4 bases removed from V and 7 bases from J, the gap between germline ends came to 17 bases. CDR3: CASSLQGGVGEQYF. CDR3 nucleotide sequence: TGCGCCAGCAGCCTACAGGGGGGGGTTGGAGAGCAGTACTTC.

The chain joins TRBV25-1 to TRBJ2-3, with 10 bases that match TRBD1. This CDR3 comprises 14 residues. With V trimmed by 3 bases and J by 11 bases, 8 bases remained unmatched. Germline values: CDR1 MGHDK, CDR2 SYGVNS. This CDR3 reads CASSDATGGIEQYF. The CDR3, as DNA: TGTGCCAGCAGTGACGCGACAGGGGGCATCGAGCAGTATTTT.